A selection of T cell receptor beta chains follows, all from one sample in a study of chemoradiotherapy in HPV16-positive cancers. Measured with immunoSEQ multiplex PCR; TCRdb has only the in-frame clones, and not every one. The profile shows about 12,000 clones, around 68% of them singletons. The sample was taken from a patient who underwent chemoradiotherapy. These receptor sequences come from a human donor with HPV-associated anogenital cancer. Both conserved end residues are part of each CDR3. Some rows mark clone size as missing; the rest say once, few, many or name a class of expanded clone.

CDR3aa | j_gene | v_gene | abundance
CASSQEVGPNQPQHF | TRBJ1-5 | TRBV4-2 | .
CASSPGGTGELFF | TRBJ2-2 | TRBV11-3 | .
CASVSPGQTYEQYF | TRBJ2-7 | TRBV2 | few
CASSQEGLAGHNEQFF | TRBJ2-1 | TRBV4-1 | .
CSVDVAGGRQETQYF | TRBJ2-5 | TRBV29-1 | .
CSVSLRQQETQYF | TRBJ2-5 | TRBV29-1 | .
CSARDPREQYF | TRBJ2-7 | TRBV20-1 | .
CASSQATGNQPQHF | TRBJ1-5 | TRBV4-3 | .
CASSVRGDGSEGPQHF | TRBJ1-5 | TRBV9 | .
CASSLGAQNIQYF | TRBJ2-4 | TRBV5-1 | .
CASSQPPVNEQFF | TRBJ2-1 | TRBV28 | .
CASSQDRASDTEAFF | TRBJ1-1 | TRBV4-1 | few
CASRVRRTVYEQYF | TRBJ2-7 | TRBV6-5 | .
CASITGLRNQPQHF | TRBJ1-5 | TRBV28 | .
CASSLPGTGGVSSPLHF | TRBJ1-6 | TRBV7-9 | .
CASRTGQGRTNEKLFF | TRBJ1-4 | TRBV5-1 | .
CASSLSGANQPQHF | TRBJ1-5 | TRBV7-2 | once
CASSPRASGGSYTDTQYF | TRBJ2-3 | TRBV5-5 | .
CASSEPSPGSYEQYF | TRBJ2-7 | TRBV6-1 | .
CTTSIAIHEQYF | TRBJ2-7 | TRBV1 | few
CASIKRGSSYNEQFF | TRBJ2-1 | TRBV5-8 | .
CASSPTTGNQPQHF | TRBJ1-5 | TRBV18 | .
CASSVDQGYGYTF | TRBJ1-2 | TRBV9 | .
CASSPSRTSLPNEQFF | TRBJ2-1 | TRBV5-6 | .
CASTPRSVPFADQPQHF | TRBJ1-5 | TRBV19 | .
CASSREVDSPLHF | TRBJ1-6 | TRBV5-6 | .
CSAATSTGGQGTEAFF | TRBJ1-1 | TRBV29-1 | few
CASNQLAGGSTDTQYF | TRBJ2-3 | TRBV7-9 | .
CSVAEGPSGYNEQFF | TRBJ2-1 | TRBV29-1 | .
CASSLDRGGRTDTQYF | TRBJ2-3 | TRBV7-8 | .
CASSVGSNEQFF | TRBJ2-1 | TRBV6-1 | few
CASSEAVDRPSGYTF | TRBJ1-2 | TRBV6-1 | .
CASSLRGQGYEQYF | TRBJ2-7 | TRBV5-4 | .
CASSQTGTQGSGGYTF | TRBJ1-2 | TRBV28 | .
CASSFLPGTDTQYF | TRBJ2-3 | TRBV7-6 | .
CASTIQGPNTEAFF | TRBJ1-1 | TRBV6-1 | .
CASSQNGNSGNTIYF | TRBJ1-3 | TRBV4-1 | .
CASSLERIFSPQHF | TRBJ1-5 | TRBV5-5 | .
CASTGARFGNQPQHF | TRBJ1-5 | TRBV19 | .
CASSSQQGAGGYTF | TRBJ1-2 | TRBV7-8 | .
CASRLSQLSYNEQFF | TRBJ2-1 | TRBV28 | .
CASSLERGTYEQYF | TRBJ2-7 | TRBV11-1 | .
CASSVETGGPLYGYTF | TRBJ1-2 | TRBV9 | .
CASSPQLAGGSYTGELFF | TRBJ2-2 | TRBV7-2 | .
CASSRQGAPTGELFF | TRBJ2-2 | TRBV6-5 | .